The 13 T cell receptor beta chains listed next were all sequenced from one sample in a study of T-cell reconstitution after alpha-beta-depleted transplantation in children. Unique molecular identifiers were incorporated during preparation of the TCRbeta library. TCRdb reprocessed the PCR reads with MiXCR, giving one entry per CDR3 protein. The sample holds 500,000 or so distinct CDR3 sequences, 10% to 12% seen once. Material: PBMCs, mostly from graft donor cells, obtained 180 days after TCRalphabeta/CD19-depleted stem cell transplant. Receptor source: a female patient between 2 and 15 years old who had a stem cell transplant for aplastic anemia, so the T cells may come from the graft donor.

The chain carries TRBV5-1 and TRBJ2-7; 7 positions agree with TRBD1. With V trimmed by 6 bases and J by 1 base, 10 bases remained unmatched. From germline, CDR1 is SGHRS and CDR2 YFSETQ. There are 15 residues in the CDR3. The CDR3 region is CASTSNAGGSYEQYF. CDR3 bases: TGCGCCAGCACCAGTAATGCAGGGGGATCCTACGAGCAGTACTTC.

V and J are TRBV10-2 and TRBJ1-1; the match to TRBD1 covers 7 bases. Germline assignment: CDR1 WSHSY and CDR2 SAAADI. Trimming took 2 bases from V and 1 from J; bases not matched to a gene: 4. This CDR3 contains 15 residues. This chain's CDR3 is CASSEPTGANTEAFF. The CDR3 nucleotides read TGCGCCAGCAGTGAGCCTACAGGGGCGAACACTGAAGCTTTCTTT.

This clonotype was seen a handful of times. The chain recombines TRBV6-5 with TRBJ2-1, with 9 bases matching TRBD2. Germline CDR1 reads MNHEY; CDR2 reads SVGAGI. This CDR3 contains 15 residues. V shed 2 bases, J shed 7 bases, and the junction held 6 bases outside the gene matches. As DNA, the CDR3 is TGTGCCAGCAGTTACCGGGCGGGAGGGCCTAATGAGCAGTTCTTC. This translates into CASSYRAGGPNEQFF.

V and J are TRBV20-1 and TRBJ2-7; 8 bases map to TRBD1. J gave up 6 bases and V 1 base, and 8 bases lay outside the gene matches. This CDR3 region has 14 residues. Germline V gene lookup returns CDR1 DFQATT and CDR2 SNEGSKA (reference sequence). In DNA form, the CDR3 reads TGCAGTGCTAGAGGTAACGGGACAGGCCCCGAGCAGTACGTC. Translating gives CSARGNGTGPEQYV.

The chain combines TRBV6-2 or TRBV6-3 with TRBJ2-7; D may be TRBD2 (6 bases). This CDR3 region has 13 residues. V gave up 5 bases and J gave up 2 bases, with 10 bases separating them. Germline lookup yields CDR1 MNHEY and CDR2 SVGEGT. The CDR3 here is CASSRDFTYEQYV. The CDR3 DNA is TGTGCCAGCAGTAGGGACTTCACCTACGAGCAGTACGTC.

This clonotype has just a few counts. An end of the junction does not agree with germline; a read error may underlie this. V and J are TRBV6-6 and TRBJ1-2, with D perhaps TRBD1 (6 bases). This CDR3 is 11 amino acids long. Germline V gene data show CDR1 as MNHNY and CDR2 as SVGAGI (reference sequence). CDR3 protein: CASSYSRTVNF. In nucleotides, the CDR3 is TGTGCCAGCAGTTACTCGAGGACAGTGAACTTC.

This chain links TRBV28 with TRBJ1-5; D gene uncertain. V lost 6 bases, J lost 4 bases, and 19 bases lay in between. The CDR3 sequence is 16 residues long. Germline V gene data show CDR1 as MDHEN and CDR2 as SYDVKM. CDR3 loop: CASSTLDWALNQPQHF. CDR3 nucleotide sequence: TGTGCCAGCAGCACCCTTGACTGGGCCTTAAATCAGCCCCAGCATTTT. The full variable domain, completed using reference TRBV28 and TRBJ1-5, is DVKVTQSSRYLVKRTGEKVFLECVQDMDHENMFWYRQDPGLGLRLIYFSYDVKMKEKGDIPEGYSVSREKKERFSLILESASTNQTSMYLCASSTLDWALNQPQHFGDGTRLSIL.

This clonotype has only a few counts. The CDR3 sequence is CSARQDQNTEAFF. The CDR3 bases are TGCAGTGCTAGACAGGATCAGAACACTGAAGCTTTCTTT. The genes are TRBV20-1 and TRBJ1-1; D is unresolved. The CDR3 has 13 amino acids. V was trimmed by 2 bases and J by 1 base, leaving 8 bases between them. Germline CDR1 and CDR2: DFQATT and SNEGSKA (reference sequence).

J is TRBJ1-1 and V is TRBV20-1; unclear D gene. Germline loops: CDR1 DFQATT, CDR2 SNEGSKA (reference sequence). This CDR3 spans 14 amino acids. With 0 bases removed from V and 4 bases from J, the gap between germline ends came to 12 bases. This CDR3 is CSARDSYSVTEAFF. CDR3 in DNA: TGCAGTGCTAGAGATTCGTACAGCGTCACTGAAGCTTTCTTT.

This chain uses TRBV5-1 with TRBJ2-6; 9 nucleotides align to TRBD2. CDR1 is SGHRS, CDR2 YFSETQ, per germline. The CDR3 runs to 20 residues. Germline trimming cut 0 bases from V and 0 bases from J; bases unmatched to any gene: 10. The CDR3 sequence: CASSLESSGLASSGANVLTF. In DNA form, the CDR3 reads TGCGCCAGCAGCTTGGAATCGTCAGGACTAGCGAGCTCTGGGGCCAACGTCCTGACTTTC.

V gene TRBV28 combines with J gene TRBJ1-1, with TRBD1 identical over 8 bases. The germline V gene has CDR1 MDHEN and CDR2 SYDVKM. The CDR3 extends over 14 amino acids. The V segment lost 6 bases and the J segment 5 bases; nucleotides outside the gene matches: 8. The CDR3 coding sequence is TGTGCCAGCAGCCGGGACAGGAGGGGAACTGAAGCTTTCTTT. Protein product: CASSRDRRGTEAFF. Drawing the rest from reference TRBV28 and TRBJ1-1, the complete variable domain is DVKVTQSSRYLVKRTGEKVFLECVQDMDHENMFWYRQDPGLGLRLIYFSYDVKMKEKGDIPEGYSVSREKKERFSLILESASTNQTSMYLCASSRDRRGTEAFFGQGTRLTVV.

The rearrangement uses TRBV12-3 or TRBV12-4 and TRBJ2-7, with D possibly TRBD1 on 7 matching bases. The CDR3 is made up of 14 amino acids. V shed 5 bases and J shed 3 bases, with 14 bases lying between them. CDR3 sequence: CASSLRQGGYEQYF. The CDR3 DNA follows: TGTGCCAGCAGTCTCAGACAGGGAGGCTACGAGCAGTACTTC.

The CDR3 DNA is TGTGCCAGCAGTTATTATGCGGGACAGGGGGCGTATGGTAGCAATCAGCCCCAGCATTTT. Translated, it gives CASSYYAGQGAYGSNQPQHF. V gene TRBV6-2 or TRBV6-3 combines with J gene TRBJ1-5; 12 nucleotides line up with TRBD1. CDR1 and CDR2 (germline): MNHEY, SVGEGT. With 3 bases clipped from V and 0 bases from J, the junction kept 12 bases outside the gene matches. The CDR3 has 20 amino acids.